This T cell receptor (beta chain) derives from a study of blood T cells in healthy people across ages (dated by TCRdb to 2014 to 2015). Background for the entire study: In model experiments, roughly one uniquely barcoded TCR beta cDNA molecule per two T cells was captured by template switching. Using the same blood draw, the study looked at two additional independent replicas of 1 million unique cDNA reads for two donors, one aged 18 to 30 and the other aged 80 or older. To avoid experimental bias, donors of different ages were spread randomly across the sequencing lanes. Donors were grouped into four age groups: young (average 16 years), middle-aged (39), aged (about 60) and long-lived (just over 80). The study measured age-related changes in TCR beta repertoire diversity using deep sequencing normalized with unique cDNA molecular identifiers.

CDR1 and CDR2, looked up from the germline V gene (reference sequence), are DFQATT and SNEGSKA. The CDR3 numbers 14 residues from cysteine through phenylalanine. Only the CDR3 region is kept as DNA, spanning 42 bases read in frame from base 1. V drops 0 bases and J drops 0 bases, leaving 8 bases in between. Receptor amplification or capture employed 5' RACE. Data came from an Illumina HiSeq 2500. The second PCR ran for roughly 7 to 12 cycles and used a J-beta primer mix along with a sample-barcoded 5' primer. Each TCR beta cDNA molecule received a unique molecular identifier from a template-switch 5' adaptor carrying 12 random nucleotides. Each sample yielded at least 2.5 million CDR3-containing paired-end reads. First-strand cDNA synthesis was performed from all RNA using the Mint cDNA synthesis kit, with priming by a TRBC-specific oligonucleotide. Following uracil-DNA glycosylase treatment, all cDNA underwent a first 18-cycle PCR with the universal primers M1SS and BC2_uni_R. The study's processing was this. For normalization, 1 million high-quality reads, each with a distinct molecular identifier, were randomly selected from each sample. Instead of being binned into consensus sequences, reads with shared molecular identifiers were discarded. CDR3 identification, clonotype clustering and error correction used MiTCR with a Q25 quality threshold and the strictest error-elimination algorithm. Lower-bound total TCR beta diversity was estimated with a nonparametric unseen species model using Euler transformation. Starting from the raw public reads, TCRdb applied fastp trimming at Q25, assembled clones with MiXCR and retained in-frame beta chains. Each CDR3 protein gets just one entry, which takes the most common genes and DNA from the rows behind it. TCRdb, not the authors, supplied the V and J calls. This sample has about 680,000 distinct CDR3 sequences in its table, and roughly 49% of those were observed once. Roughly 30% of the sample comes from the top ten.

This clonotype was picked up many times. Its antigen target is currently unknown. No base quality information exists; no much larger clone differs at one position. Systemically healthy Caucasian individuals from Russia, 35 to 50 in total and aged roughly 6 to 100 years, were included as donors. Each donor gave 8 to 10 milliliters of peripheral blood, collected into EDTA-treated Vacutainer tubes. Ficoll-Paque density-gradient centrifugation was used to isolate PBMCs, with at least 6.5 million per sample. Trizol reagent was used to extract total RNA from PBMCs, with at least 5 micrograms per sample. For every donor, flow cytometry on a PBMC aliquot measured the percentage of naive CD45RAhigh/CD27high T cells. General conclusions and limits of the study: The CMV infection status of donors was not known, potentially confounding age-related changes in expanded clonotypes. The long-lived group showed more naive CD4+ T cells, fewer expanded clones and increased TCR diversity than the aged group, suggesting age selection. Since profiling was done on bulk unsorted PBMCs, naive and antigen-experienced compartments could not be conclusively compared. Estimates of total diversity based on one million sequenced T cells were regarded as lower bounds and as underestimates. The percentage of naive T cells measured by flow cytometry correlated strongly with observed TCR beta diversity. As age increased, observed TCR beta diversity per million T cells dropped in a roughly linear way, and a significant reduction was already evident by age 40.

This clonotype originated in a woman in her sixties in good health. This sequence uses TRBV20-1 and TRBJ2-5; 6 matching bases give a weak D call of TRBD1. Input material: blood. The CDR3 loop reads CSARDGQYQETQYF. The DNA reads as follows: TGCAGTGCTAGAGACGGACAGTACCAAGAGACCCAGTACTTC.